Ten or more counts support the clone carrying this T cell receptor beta chain. This sample was taken from a study of neurological immune-mediated disorders. Using its own MiXCR run on the 5' RACE reads, TCRdb lists one record per CDR3 protein. In the table there are over 45,000 distinct CDR3 sequences, about 26% of which are singletons. Germline V lookup: CDR1 SGDLS, CDR2 YYNGEE. The CDR3 is 13 amino acids. V lost 3 bases and J lost 5, with 8 bases in between. Input material: PBMCs. This TCR came from a woman in her sixties or seventies in good health. V is TRBV9 and J is TRBJ2-2; D not certain. This chain's CDR3 is CASSASFTGELFF. The DNA of the CDR3 is TGTGCCAGCAGCGCCAGTTTTACCGGGGAGCTGTTTTTT.